This TCR beta chain derives from a study of lymphopenia after photon versus proton radiotherapy. The method was immunoSEQ multiplex PCR; TCRdb's version includes in-frame clones alone and lacks a portion of them. The sample carries around 64,000 clones, 80% to 95% recorded once. Germline V gene lookup returns CDR1 MGHRA and CDR2 YSYEKL. V was pared by 0 bases and J by 2 bases, with 4 bases between. CDR3 size: 13 residues. To note about this clone: The antigen remains undetermined.

General study results and limits: Photon-treated patients lost naive T cells and TCR diversity; proton-treated stayed stable. Post-nadir TCR diversity decline inversely tracked overall survival among those who died.

This receptor was identified in a woman aged 40 to 50 with cholangiocarcinoma. The V gene is TRBV4-1, the J gene TRBJ1-2, with D hard to call. The sample was peripheral blood, taken from a patient treated with photon-based radiotherapy. For the CDR3, the DNA is TGCGCCAGCAGCCAAGATGGAAACTATGGCTACACCTTC. This sequence encodes CASSQDGNYGYTF.